These 4 T cell receptor beta chains were all obtained from the same sample, sequenced in a study of OX40 agonist ivuxolimab in advanced cancers. Sequencing used immunoSEQ multiplex PCR; TCRdb keeps in-frame clones, though not all of them. The sample contains over 100,000 clones, just over 90% of which appear only once. The sequenced sample was CD4+ or CD8+ T cells sorted from blood, obtained in a trial of the OX40 agonist ivuxolimab. The receptors were sampled from an adult with an advanced solid tumor such as melanoma, head and neck, liver or kidney cancer.

V and J are TRBV28 and TRBJ1-2; TRBD1 might be the D (5 bases). The length of the CDR3 is 15 residues. Trimming removed 6 bases from V and 4 bases from J, with 18 bases in between. Germline values: CDR1 MDHEN, CDR2 SYDVKM. CDR3 nucleotide sequence: TGTGCCAGCAGCTCGTCGAGGGGTCTAGTCTATGGCTACACCTTC. It translates to CASSSSRGLVYGYTF.

CDR3 DNA: TGTGCCAGCAGTAACAGTCACGAGGGCTACGAGCAGTACTTC. It translates to CASSNSHEGYEQYF. The chain joins TRBV6-5 to TRBJ2-7; weak D call: TRBD2 (5 bases). Trimming stripped 5 bases from V and 3 bases from J, with 14 bases between. CDR1 is MNHEY, CDR2 SVGAGI, per germline. This CDR3 is 14 amino acids long.

This rearrangement joins TRBV5-1 to TRBJ1-1; 7 nucleotides agree with TRBD1. CDR1 is SGHRS and CDR2 is YFSETQ in the germline V gene. This CDR3 has 15 amino acids. Germline trimming cut 4 bases from V and 3 bases from J; bases unmatched to any gene: 9. CDR3 bases: TGCGCCAGCAGCCCTCCGACAGGGTTTGACACTGAAGCTTTCTTT. Amino acid sequence: CASSPPTGFDTEAFF.

V and J are TRBV27 and TRBJ1-5, with D unresolved. The ends were cut back, 5 bases at V and 5 bases at J, with 13 bases in the middle. Germline V gene sequence: CDR1 MNHEY, CDR2 SMNVEV (reference sequence). The CDR3 spans 14 residues. This CDR3 is CASSPRRSDQPQHF. For the CDR3, the DNA is TGTGCCAGCAGTCCTCGACGTTCCGATCAGCCCCAGCATTTT.